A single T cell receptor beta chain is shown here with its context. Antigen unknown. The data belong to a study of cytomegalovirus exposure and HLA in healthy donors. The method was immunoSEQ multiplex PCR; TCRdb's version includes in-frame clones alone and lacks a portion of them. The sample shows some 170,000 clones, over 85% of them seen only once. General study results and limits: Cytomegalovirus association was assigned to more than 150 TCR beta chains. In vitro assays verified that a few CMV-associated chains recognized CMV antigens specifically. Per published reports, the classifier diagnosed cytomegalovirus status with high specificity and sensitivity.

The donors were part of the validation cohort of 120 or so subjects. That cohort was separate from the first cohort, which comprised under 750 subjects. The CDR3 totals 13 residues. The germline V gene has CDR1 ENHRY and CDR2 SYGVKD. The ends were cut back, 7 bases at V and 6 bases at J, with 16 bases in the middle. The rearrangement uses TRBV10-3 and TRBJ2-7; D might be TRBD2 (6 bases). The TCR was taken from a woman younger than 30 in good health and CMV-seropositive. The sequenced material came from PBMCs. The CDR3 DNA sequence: TGTGCCATCAATATAGCGGACTCCGGCGAGCAGTACTTC. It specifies CAINIADSGEQYF.